These T cell receptor beta chains were read from a single sample in a study of cytomegalovirus exposure and HLA in healthy donors. Profiling relied on immunoSEQ multiplex PCR, and the TCRdb table lists in-frame clones only, not all of them. Of approximately 170,000 clones listed, roughly four fifths are singletons. The material sequenced was PBMCs. The receptors derive from a man aged 50 to 60 in good health and CMV-seropositive. Each CDR3 is given with its conserved first and last residue. A D gene is named only where the DNA matches it firmly. Clone size is given for some rows only: seen once, a few or many times, or a class if the clone is expanded.

v_gene: TRBV6-5; d_gene: TRBD2; len: 15; j_gene: TRBJ2-7; abundance: .; CDR3aa: CASSSGLAASYEQYF; CDR3nt: TGTGCCAGCAGCTCGGGACTAGCGGCATCCTACGAGCAGTACTTC
v_gene: TRBV6-6; d_gene: .; len: 15; j_gene: TRBJ1-5; abundance: .; CDR3aa: CASSYLGGMDQPQHF; CDR3nt: TGTGCCAGCAGTTATCTGGGGGGGATGGATCAGCCCCAGCATTTT
v_gene: TRBV7-8; d_gene: .; len: 17; j_gene: TRBJ1-1; abundance: .; CDR3aa: CASSAAAARLMNTEAFF; CDR3nt: TGTGCCAGCAGCGCCGCAGCCGCCAGGCTAATGAACACTGAAGCTTTCTTT
v_gene: TRBV7-2; d_gene: TRBD1; len: 16; j_gene: TRBJ1-1; abundance: few; CDR3aa: CASSLRGQGARTEAFF; CDR3nt: TGTGCCAGCAGCTTACGTGGACAGGGGGCCCGCACTGAAGCTTTCTTT
v_gene: TRBV28; d_gene: TRBD1; len: 15; j_gene: TRBJ1-5; abundance: .; CDR3aa: CASSQTGTGVQPQHF; CDR3nt: TGTGCCAGCAGCCAAACCGGGACAGGGGTTCAGCCCCAGCATTTT
v_gene: TRBV7-3; d_gene: .; len: 14; j_gene: TRBJ1-1; abundance: .; CDR3aa: CASSLMPGNTEAFF; CDR3nt: TGTGCCAGCAGCTTAATGCCGGGAAACACTGAAGCTTTCTTT
v_gene: TRBV7-2; d_gene: TRBD2; len: 17; j_gene: TRBJ2-7; abundance: .; CDR3aa: CASSQVAGGLFSYEQYF; CDR3nt: TGTGCCAGCAGCCAAGTAGCGGGGGGTCTTTTCTCCTACGAGCAGTACTTC
v_gene: TRBV11-2; d_gene: TRBD2; len: 14; j_gene: TRBJ2-1; abundance: .; CDR3aa: CASSGGSSYNEQFF; CDR3nt: TGTGCCAGCAGCGGCGGGAGCTCCTACAATGAGCAGTTCTTC
v_gene: TRBV6-4; d_gene: TRBD1; len: 15; j_gene: TRBJ2-7; abundance: .; CDR3aa: CASSRDRDRVDEQYF; CDR3nt: TGTGCCAGCAGCCGTGACCGGGACAGGGTCGACGAGCAGTACTTC
v_gene: TRBV4-2; d_gene: .; len: 15; j_gene: TRBJ1-1; abundance: few; CDR3aa: CASSQDGGMNTEAFF; CDR3nt: TGTGCCAGCAGCCAAGATGGGGGCATGAACACTGAAGCTTTCTTT
v_gene: TRBV9; d_gene: TRBD2; len: 17; j_gene: TRBJ2-1; abundance: .; CDR3aa: CASSGSEAGSFYNEQFF; CDR3nt: TGTGCCAGCAGCGGTTCAGAAGCGGGGAGCTTCTACAATGAGCAGTTCTTC
v_gene: TRBV5-8; d_gene: TRBD1; len: 14; j_gene: TRBJ2-1; abundance: few; CDR3aa: CASSPQGASNEQFF; CDR3nt: TGTGCCAGCAGCCCACAGGGGGCGAGCAATGAGCAGTTCTTC
v_gene: TRBV19; d_gene: TRBD1; len: 14; j_gene: TRBJ1-5; abundance: .; CDR3aa: CASSVRDRAQPQHF; CDR3nt: TGTGCCAGTAGTGTCCGGGACAGGGCTCAGCCCCAGCATTTT
v_gene: TRBV2; d_gene: TRBD1; len: 14; j_gene: TRBJ2-1; abundance: .; CDR3aa: CASSRTGVGNEQFF; CDR3nt: TGTGCCAGCAGTCGGACAGGGGTGGGGAATGAGCAGTTCTTC
v_gene: TRBV12-1; d_gene: .; len: 19; j_gene: TRBJ2-3; abundance: .; CDR3aa: CASSSTPATSGGSTDTQYF; CDR3nt: TGTGCCAGCAGCTCGACACCTGCGACTAGCGGGGGAAGCACAGATACGCAGTATTTT
v_gene: TRBV9; d_gene: TRBD2; len: 15; j_gene: TRBJ2-7; abundance: once; CDR3aa: CASSGGGGEIYEQYF; CDR3nt: TGTGCCAGCAGCGGCGGGGGAGGAGAAATCTACGAGCAGTACTTC
v_gene: TRBV9; d_gene: .; len: 16; j_gene: TRBJ2-7; abundance: few; CDR3aa: CASSVKGHAGHYEQYF; CDR3nt: TGTGCCAGCAGCGTAAAAGGCCATGCAGGGCACTACGAGCAGTACTTC
v_gene: TRBV5-4; d_gene: TRBD2; len: 15; j_gene: TRBJ2-2; abundance: .; CDR3aa: CASRAGGAYTGELFF; CDR3nt: TGTGCCAGCAGGGCCGGGGGGGCGTACACCGGGGAGCTGTTTTTT
v_gene: TRBV2; d_gene: .; len: 15; j_gene: TRBJ2-2; abundance: .; CDR3aa: CASSDGGGWTGELFF; CDR3nt: TGTGCCAGCAGTGATGGAGGGGGCTGGACCGGGGAGCTGTTTTTT
v_gene: TRBV6-6; d_gene: TRBD1; len: 14; j_gene: TRBJ1-4; abundance: few; CDR3aa: CASRIGTGNEKLFF; CDR3nt: TGTGCCAGCAGAATCGGGACAGGGAATGAAAAACTGTTTTTT
v_gene: TRBV5-4; d_gene: .; len: 15; j_gene: TRBJ2-3; abundance: .; CDR3aa: CASSLMASGTDTQYF; CDR3nt: TGTGCCAGCAGCTTGATGGCTAGCGGCACAGATACGCAGTATTTT
v_gene: TRBV6-1; d_gene: .; len: 11; j_gene: TRBJ2-7; abundance: .; CDR3aa: CASSELREQYF; CDR3nt: TGTGCCAGCAGTGAACTCAGGGAGCAGTACTTC
v_gene: TRBV28; d_gene: TRBD1; len: 15; j_gene: TRBJ1-1; abundance: .; CDR3aa: CASRATTGGLTEAFF; CDR3nt: TGTGCCAGCAGAGCAACCACAGGGGGCTTGACTGAAGCTTTCTTT
v_gene: TRBV5-1; d_gene: .; len: 14; j_gene: TRBJ2-1; abundance: once; CDR3aa: CASSLAEVSNEQFF; CDR3nt: TGCGCCAGCAGCTTGGCCGAGGTTTCCAATGAGCAGTTCTTC
v_gene: TRBV7-8; d_gene: TRBD2; len: 13; j_gene: TRBJ2-7; abundance: .; CDR3aa: CASSSGTSYEQYF; CDR3nt: TGTGCCAGCAGCTCCGGGACTAGCTATGAGCAGTACTTC
v_gene: TRBV2; d_gene: .; len: 14; j_gene: TRBJ1-4; abundance: .; CDR3aa: CATRRQSTNEKLFF; CDR3nt: TGTGCCACCCGACGACAGTCAACTAATGAAAAACTGTTTTTT
v_gene: TRBV5-4; d_gene: .; len: 14; j_gene: TRBJ1-1; abundance: .; CDR3aa: CASSLLQRNTEAFF; CDR3nt: TGTGCCAGCAGCTTGTTACAGAGGAACACTGAAGCTTTCTTT
v_gene: TRBV10-3; d_gene: .; len: 13; j_gene: TRBJ2-7; abundance: .; CDR3aa: CAISDSPGDEQYF; CDR3nt: TGTGCCATCAGTGACTCACCAGGCGACGAGCAGTACTTC
v_gene: TRBV28; d_gene: .; len: 15; j_gene: TRBJ1-2; abundance: .; CDR3aa: CASSPAATFYYGYTF; CDR3nt: TGTGCCAGCAGTCCCGCCGCGACATTTTATTATGGCTACACCTTC
v_gene: TRBV4-1; d_gene: TRBD1; len: 15; j_gene: TRBJ1-1; abundance: .; CDR3aa: CASSQDWDRVRRTFF; CDR3nt: TGCGCCAGCAGCCAAGACTGGGACAGGGTTAGAAGAACTTTCTTT
v_gene: TRBV4-1; d_gene: TRBD2; len: 16; j_gene: TRBJ2-2; abundance: few; CDR3aa: CASSQDPSGSGWELFF; CDR3nt: TGCGCCAGCAGCCAAGATCCTAGCGGATCTGGGTGGGAGCTGTTTTTT